This T cell receptor (beta chain) emerged from a study of regulatory T cells in long-lasting Graves disease. Across the whole study: Patients met the persistent Graves' disease definition after over 5 years of antithyroid drugs with positive TSH receptor antibodies. General study findings and limits: The persistent group shared about 2,600 public clonotypes, more than the approximately 1,000 shared by new patients. Persistent disease favored TRBV28, TRBJ1-2 and TRBJ2-5.

The ends were cut back, 0 bases at V and 3 bases at J, with 9 bases in the middle. Germline V gene sequence: CDR1 DFQATT, CDR2 SNEGSKA (reference sequence). The CDR3 is made up of 13 amino acids. A note on this clonotype: Antigen specificity is unknown.

Regarding time point: persistent/refractory GD, antithyroid drugs over 5 years with positive TRAb. Extracted PBMC RNA gave rise to the TCR library. HTBI primers from iRepertoire and Arm-PCR of CDR3 regions yielded the TCR beta libraries. Each CDR3 protein gets one entry after TCRdb re-called the multiplex PCR reads with MiXCR. The table lists 310,000 or so distinct CDR3 sequences, around a fifth of them singletons. Source: peripheral blood mononuclear cells (PBMCs), taken when the disease was refractory, from a patient treated with antithyroid drugs. This TCR was recovered from a female donor with Graves disease. The rearrangement links TRBV20-1 to TRBJ2-7; D uncertain. This chain's CDR3 is CSARDEKGYEQYF. The DNA for the CDR3 is TGCAGTGCTAGAGATGAGAAAGGCTACGAGCAGTACTTC.